A selection of T cell receptor beta chains follows, all from one sample in a study of shared clonotypes between healthy human individuals. The method was immunoSEQ multiplex PCR; TCRdb's version includes in-frame clones alone and lacks a portion of them. This table has hundreds of thousands of clones, approximately 73% appearing once. Sequencing used memory CD4+ T cells sorted from blood. The origin of the receptors is a woman in her thirties in good health. Both conserved end residues are part of each CDR3. A D gene is named only where the DNA matches it firmly. A row's size may be missing; if present it is once, few, many or a size class.

>-|TRBD1|TRBJ2-5|TRBV19
CASSKNRGGETQYF
TGTGCCAGTAGTAAGAACAGGGGTGGAGAGACCCAGTACTTC
>-|-|TRBJ2-7|TRBV2
CASKLGEQYF
TGTGCCAGCAAATTGGGAGAGCAGTACTTC
>-|TRBD2|TRBJ2-7|TRBV5-1
CASSPSSGRAGEQYF
TGCGCCAGCAGCCCTTCTAGCGGGAGGGCTGGAGAGCAGTACTTC
>-|TRBD2|TRBJ2-1|TRBV2
CASSPVTSGYNEQFF
TGTGCCAGCAGTCCAGTGACTAGCGGCTACAATGAGCAGTTCTTC
>few|TRBD2|TRBJ2-3|TRBV5-1
CASSWPAFRVAAGEQDTQYF
TGCGCCAGCAGCTGGCCAGCCTTCCGGGTCGCAGCGGGAGAACAAGATACGCAGTATTTT
>-|-|TRBJ2-2|TRBV11-2
CASSFRIGASPGELFF
TGTGCCAGCAGCTTCAGAATAGGGGCCTCTCCCGGGGAGCTGTTTTTT
>-|TRBD1|TRBJ2-7|TRBV5-1
CASSPGTGGLEQYF
TGCGCCAGCAGCCCTGGGACAGGGGGGCTCGAGCAGTACTTC
>-|TRBD1|TRBJ2-7|TRBV7-2
CASSSPSRGHEQYF
TGTGCCAGCAGCTCCCCTAGTAGGGGGCACGAGCAGTACTTC
>-|-|TRBJ1-1|TRBV5-5
CASSFTGTAGAFF
TGTGCCAGCAGTTTCACCGGGACGGCAGGAGCTTTCTTT
>-|-|TRBJ1-1|TRBV14
CASSQIGRGYMNTEAFF
TGTGCCAGCAGCCAGATTGGGAGGGGCTACATGAACACTGAAGCTTTCTTT
>-|-|TRBJ1-2|TRBV10-2
CASSESPEYGYTF
TGCGCCAGCAGTGAGTCGCCTGAATATGGCTACACCTTC
>-|TRBD2|TRBJ2-3|TRBV10-3
CAISAMAGGPVDTQYF
TGTGCCATCAGTGCAATGGCGGGAGGGCCTGTAGATACGCAGTATTTT
>-|-|TRBJ1-1|TRBV27
CASSFSRTGNTEAFF
TGTGCCAGCAGCTTCTCAAGGACGGGGAACACTGAAGCTTTCTTT
>few|-|TRBJ2-1|TRBV7-9
CASSKNFLSYNEQFF
TGTGCCAGCAGCAAGAACTTCCTCTCCTACAATGAGCAGTTCTTC
>-|-|TRBJ2-5|TRBV25-1
CASSERSDGETQYF
TGTGCCAGCAGTGAACGGTCCGACGGGGAGACCCAGTACTTC
>-|-|TRBJ1-5|TRBV7-9
CASSLQGGGQPQHF
TGTGCCAGCAGCTTACAGGGCGGAGGCCAGCCCCAGCATTTT
>-|-|TRBJ1-2|TRBV6-4
CASSPGTKGYGYTF
TGTGCCAGCAGCCCTGGGACTAAAGGATATGGCTACACCTTC
>many|-|TRBJ1-3|TRBV5-4
CASRPGPRSGNTIYF
TGTGCCAGCAGACCCGGACCCCGCTCTGGAAACACCATATATTTT
>-|-|TRBJ1-1|TRBV6-6
CASSGDKNTEAFF
TGTGCCAGCAGCGGCGACAAGAACACTGAAGCTTTCTTT
>-|TRBD1|TRBJ2-2|TRBV2
CASIRQGTSGELFF
TGTGCCAGCATAAGACAGGGGACGTCCGGGGAGCTGTTTTTT
>-|TRBD2|TRBJ2-5|TRBV2
CASSEGVSGRAQETQYF
TGTGCCAGCAGTGAAGGGGTTAGCGGGAGGGCCCAAGAGACCCAGTACTTC
>-|-|TRBJ2-1|TRBV5-6
CASSSGIYNEQFF
TGTGCCAGCAGTTCCGGGATTTACAATGAGCAGTTCTTC
>-|-|TRBJ1-5|TRBV2
CASSERQNQPQHF
TGTGCCAGCAGTGAACGCCAAAATCAGCCCCAGCATTTT
>-|-|TRBJ2-7|TRBV30
CAWSVVHYEQYF
TGTGCCTGGAGTGTGGTGCACTACGAGCAGTACTTC
>-|TRBD1|TRBJ2-5|TRBV28
CASKGQGAPETQYF
TGTGCCAGCAAAGGACAGGGGGCGCCTGAGACCCAGTACTTC
>-|TRBD1|TRBJ2-5|TRBV2
CASSEAVGTGQETQYF
TGTGCCAGCAGTGAAGCGGTAGGGACAGGACAAGAGACCCAGTACTTC
>-|-|TRBJ1-1|TRBV4-2
CASSLLSRNTEAFF
TGTGCCAGCAGCTTATTATCTAGGAACACTGAAGCTTTCTTT
>-|TRBD1|TRBJ1-3|TRBV6-5
CASRTGPGNTIYF
TGTGCCAGCAGGACAGGGCCTGGAAACACCATATATTTT
>-|-|TRBJ2-7|TRBV7-8
CASSLTLSVHEQYF
TGTGCCAGCAGCTTGACGCTAAGCGTGCACGAGCAGTACTTC
>few|-|TRBJ2-2|TRBV5-1
CASSYGVAANTGELFF
TGCGCCAGCAGCTATGGCGTGGCGGCGAACACCGGGGAGCTGTTTTTT
>-|-|TRBJ2-5|TRBV5-1
CASSLGQETQYF
TGCGCCAGCAGCTTGGGTCAAGAGACCCAGTACTTC
>once|-|TRBJ2-7|TRBV19
CASSRGAKSYEQYF
TGTGCCAGTAGTCGAGGGGCCAAATCCTACGAGCAGTACTTC
>-|-|TRBJ1-2|TRBV5-1
CASSLEPADGYTF
TGCGCCAGCAGCTTGGAGCCAGCTGATGGCTACACCTTC
>-|-|TRBJ1-1|TRBV28
CASGGGNDMNTEAFF
TGTGCCAGCGGGGGCGGGAACGACATGAACACTGAAGCTTTCTTT
>few|-|TRBJ1-5|TRBV15
CATSRVGGQPQHF
TGTGCCACCAGCAGAGTGGGGGGCCAGCCCCAGCATTTT
>once|-|TRBJ1-1|TRBV18
CASSATESQEAFF
TGTGCCAGCTCAGCCACAGAGTCACAAGAAGCTTTCTTT
>-|TRBD1|TRBJ2-7|TRBV6-1
CASSELGQGYEQYF
TGTGCCAGCAGTGAACTGGGACAGGGATACGAGCAGTACTTC
>-|TRBD2|TRBJ2-5|TRBV5-6
CASSFKVSGVQETQYF
TGTGCCAGCAGCTTTAAGGTTAGCGGGGTCCAAGAGACCCAGTACTTC
>few|-|TRBJ2-5|TRBV10-1
CASSKNRGSQTQYF
TGCGCCAGCAGTAAGAACCGGGGGTCCCAGACCCAGTACTTC
>-|TRBD2|TRBJ2-5|TRBV7-9
CASSRGEETQYF
TGTGCCAGCAGCCGGGGGGAAGAGACCCAGTACTTC